This T cell receptor beta chain came from a study of blood T cell repertoires in COVID-19. Study-wide context: Some COVID-19 samples were acute and others convalescent; all came from the United States, Italy and Spain.

Germline CDR1 SGDLS, CDR2 YYNGEE. The V gene lost 4 bases and the J gene lost 0 bases, with 10 bases spanning the gap. CDR3 length: 14 amino acids. Each participant's cohort was designated according to participant-reported clinical history. Per the original data handling: Amplification of reference gene primers was used by the study to estimate nucleated cell counts. The assay was immunoSEQ multiplex PCR, and TCRdb's table has in-frame clones only and misses some. V and J calls and clone size are those listed in that table; D and trimming were worked out from the DNA. The data hold 350,000 to 450,000 clones, with about nine tenths observed a single time.

J is TRBJ1-1 and V is TRBV9, with D hard to call. This TCR was sampled from a woman in her twenties or thirties who had recovered from COVID-19. The sample consisted of PBMCs or T cells enriched from blood (not recorded which). This chain's CDR3 is CASSPPRMNTEAFF. The CDR3, as DNA: TGTGCCAGCAGCCCCCCGAGAATGAACACTGAAGCTTTCTTT.